The rows below give T cell receptor beta chains drawn from one sample of a study of T-cell reconstitution after alpha-beta-depleted transplantation in children. Each CDR3 protein gets one entry after TCRdb re-called the PCR reads with MiXCR. Here the sample spans hundreds of thousands of distinct CDR3 sequences, approximately 10% being singletons. The sequences come from PBMCs, collected before TCRalphabeta/CD19-depleted stem cell transplant. Receptor source: a child younger than 10 with inherited bone marrow failure, due to receive a stem cell transplant. Both conserved end residues are part of each CDR3. The order of the fields is V gene, J gene, CDR3 length, clone size, D gene, CDR3 DNA, CDR3 protein. D genes are given only for firm matches. Clone size is given for some rows only: seen once, a few or many times, or a class if the clone is expanded.

>TRBV30|TRBJ1-4|14|many|.
TGTGCCTGGAGTCCGCCGGGGGCACGTGCAAAACTGTTTTTT
CAWSPPGARAKLFF
>TRBV5-8|TRBJ2-5|19|.|TRBD2
TGTGCCAGCAGCTTGGCCGGTGTTCTAGCGGGAGGAACGGGGGAGACCCAGTACTTC
CASSLAGVLAGGTGETQYF
>TRBV28|TRBJ2-6|16|many|.
TGTGCCAGCAGCACTAACTGGATCTCTGGGGCCAACGTCCTGACTTTC
CASSTNWISGANVLTF
>TRBV7-6|TRBJ2-1|16|few|TRBD2
TGTGCCAGCAGCCCCCACGGTAGCGGGAGATACAATGAGCAGTTCTTC
CASSPHGSGRYNEQFF
>TRBV7-9|TRBJ2-1|17|.|TRBD2
TGTGCCAGCAGCTTAGCCCCGGGAGGGGGTTTTATCGATGAGCAGTTCTTC
CASSLAPGGGFIDEQFF
>TRBV7-9|TRBJ2-1|15|many|TRBD2
TGTGCCAGCAGCCTGGGACTAGCGCGCTACAATGAGCAGTTCTTC
CASSLGLARYNEQFF
>TRBV12-3/TRBV12-4|TRBJ2-2|15|many|.
TGTGCCAGCAGTTTCCTGCCGGGAAACACCGGGGAGCTGTTTTTT
CASSFLPGNTGELFF
>TRBV5-1|TRBJ2-1|15|many|TRBD2
TGCGCCAGCAGCTCATTAGCGGGAGGGCCTCGGGAGCAGTTCTTC
CASSSLAGGPREQFF
>TRBV20-1|TRBJ2-1|15|many|.
TGCAGTGCTAGCCAAACTAGGATTAAAGGCGTTGAGCAGTTCTTC
CSASQTRIKGVEQFF
>TRBV12-3/TRBV12-4|TRBJ1-4|15|many|.
TGTGCCAGCAGTCTCAGGACAGCTGGGGGTGAAAAACTGTTTTTT
CASSLRTAGGEKLFF
>TRBV30|TRBJ2-1|14|many|TRBD2
TGTGCCTGGAGTGTGCTAGCGGGTTACAATGAGCAGTTCTTC
CAWSVLAGYNEQFF
>TRBV20-1|TRBJ2-7|12|many|TRBD1
TGCAGTGCTAGAAGGACAGGGGGCGAGCAGTACTTC
CSARRTGGEQYF
>TRBV4-3|TRBJ2-3|16|many|TRBD2
TGCGCCAGCAGCCAAGTAGCGGGAGGGGGCACAGATACGCAGTATTTT
CASSQVAGGGTDTQYF
>TRBV15|TRBJ1-2|15|.|.
TGTGCCACCAGCAGATCCCAGGAGCCTAACTATGGCTACACCTTC
CATSRSQEPNYGYTF
>TRBV24-1|TRBJ2-1|16|few|TRBD1
TGTGCCACCAGTGATTTGACAGGGGGCTCCTACAATGAGCAGTTCTTC
CATSDLTGGSYNEQFF
>TRBV5-1|TRBJ2-7|14|many|.
TGCGCCAGCAGCTTGGAGGGGGGAGTCAACGAGCAGTACTTC
CASSLEGGVNEQYF
>TRBV4-3|TRBJ1-1|15|many|.
TGCGCCAGCAGCCAAGATCTGCAGTCAAACACTGAAGCTTTCTTT
CASSQDLQSNTEAFF
>TRBV3-1|TRBJ1-3|16|many|.
TGTGCCAGCAGCCAAGATAGTGAGGGGACTGGAAACACCATATATTTT
CASSQDSEGTGNTIYF
>TRBV4-2|TRBJ2-2|16|many|TRBD1
TGTGCCAGCAGCCAAGTCGCGACAGGGTACACCGGGGAGCTGTTTTTT
CASSQVATGYTGELFF
>TRBV20-1|TRBJ2-7|13|many|TRBD1
TGCAGTGCCCGACAGGGTTCGGTATACGAGCAGTACTTC
CSARQGSVYEQYF
>TRBV29-1|TRBJ2-2|14|many|.
TGCAGCGTTGCGGCAGGGGCGAACACCGGGGAGCTGTTTTTT
CSVAAGANTGELFF
>TRBV2|TRBJ2-7|16|few|TRBD1
TGTGCCAGCAGGGAAAGTCCCGGGACAGGGCTTTACGAGCAGTACTTC
CASRESPGTGLYEQYF
>TRBV18|TRBJ2-5|13|many|.
TGTGCCAGCTCACCAGCGATCCAAGAGACCCAGTACTTC
CASSPAIQETQYF
>TRBV7-2|TRBJ2-7|17|.|TRBD2
TGTGCCAGCAGCTCCCGGACTAGCGGTTTTAGCTCCTACGAGCAGTACTTC
CASSSRTSGFSSYEQYF
>TRBV4-1|TRBJ1-2|12|many|.
TGCGCCAGCAGCCAAGAGGCGAATGGCTACACCTTC
CASSQEANGYTF
>TRBV4-3|TRBJ2-1|19|many|TRBD2
TGCGCCAGCAGCCACCCCGGGGAGGGGACTCCTGGCTCCTACAATGAGCAGTTCTTC
CASSHPGEGTPGSYNEQFF
>TRBV12-3/TRBV12-4|TRBJ1-4|14|many|TRBD1
TGTGCCAGCACCGAACAGGGGACGAATGAAAAACTGTTTTTT
CASTEQGTNEKLFF
>TRBV7-2|TRBJ2-7|16|.|.
.
CASSLVFWQATGEQYF
>TRBV20-1|TRBJ2-7|14|few|.
TGCAGTGCCGCAGGGGGACTTGGGCTCTCCGAGCAGTACTTC
CSAAGGLGLSEQYF
>TRBV3-1|TRBJ2-7|14|.|.
TGTGCCAGCAGCCGGATTATCATGGGGTACGAGCAGTACTTC
CASSRIIMGYEQYF
>TRBV4-2|TRBJ2-1|19|many|TRBD2
TGTGCCAGCAGCCAAGACGGACTAGCGGGGGCTAGCTCCTACAATGAGCAGTTCTTC
CASSQDGLAGASSYNEQFF
>TRBV19|TRBJ1-1|14|.|.
TGTGCCAGTAGCCAACAGGCCATGAACACTGAAGCTTTCTTT
CASSQQAMNTEAFF
>TRBV27|TRBJ1-3|13|many|.
TGTGCCAGCAGCTGGACAGTCGGAAACACCATATATTTT
CASSWTVGNTIYF
>TRBV27|TRBJ2-7|16|many|.
TGTGCCAGCAGTTTACTTGCTACAGGCAGCTCCTACGAGCAGTACTTC
CASSLLATGSSYEQYF
>TRBV28|TRBJ2-2|14|many|.
TGTGCCAGCAGTACGCGGACCAGCACCGGGGAGCTGTTTTTT
CASSTRTSTGELFF
>TRBV5-1|TRBJ1-4|14|.|.
TGCGCCAGCAGCTACCAAGGTCCTAATGAAAAACTGTTTTTT
CASSYQGPNEKLFF
>TRBV4-3|TRBJ1-1|15|.|.
TGCGCCAGCAGCCAAGAATATCGAGGCAGGGGCAAAGCTTTCTTT
CASSQEYRGRGKAFF
>TRBV4-3|TRBJ1-4|18|.|.
TGCGCCAGCAGCCAAGAAGTGAGGGGGGCGGCGGCTAATGAAAAACTGTTTTTT
CASSQEVRGAAANEKLFF
>TRBV11-2|TRBJ2-7|15|.|TRBD1
TGTGCCAGCAGCCAGGGGGCGGGGTACGATCTCGAGCAGTACTTC
CASSQGAGYDLEQYF
>TRBV5-5|TRBJ2-2|14|few|.
TGTGCCAGCAGCTTTTCCGGGCCCACCGGGGAGCTGTTTTTT
CASSFSGPTGELFF
>TRBV27|TRBJ2-6|16|many|.
TGTGCCGCCTCATCGGTAGGGCCCTCTGGGGCCAACGTCCTGACTTTC
CAASSVGPSGANVLTF
>TRBV20-1|TRBJ2-7|17|.|TRBD2
TGCTGTGCTAGTCCGGGACTAGCGGGAGGGCCGGTCTACGAGCAGTACTTC
CCASPGLAGGPVYEQYF
>TRBV12-3/TRBV12-4|TRBJ2-5|14|.|TRBD2
TGTGCCAGCAGTATAAGCGGGGTGCAAGAGACCCAGTACTTC
CASSISGVQETQYF
>TRBV5-1|TRBJ2-3|17|many|.
TGCGCCAGCAGCTTGGGATCAGGCGGGGCGCGCACAGATACGCAGTATTTT
CASSLGSGGARTDTQYF
>TRBV5-1|TRBJ2-5|14|few|.
TGCGCCAGCAGCGGTTGGACGTACCAAGAGACCCAGTACTTC
CASSGWTYQETQYF
>TRBV5-4|TRBJ2-3|15|.|.
TGTGCCAGCAGCGAGTGGGATAGAGGCACAGATACGCAGTATTTT
CASSEWDRGTDTQYF
>TRBV7-8|TRBJ2-1|18|many|TRBD2
TGTGCCAGCAGCTTAGATACTGGGACTAGCGGACTAAGCAATGAGCAGTTCTTC
CASSLDTGTSGLSNEQFF
>TRBV29-1|TRBJ1-5|14|.|TRBD1
TGCAGCGTATCAGGGGGCTATAGCAATCAGCCCCAGCATTTT
CSVSGGYSNQPQHF
>TRBV9|TRBJ2-5|13|.|.
TGTGCCAGCAGCGCGTCTACCCAAGAGACCCAGTACTTC
CASSASTQETQYF
>TRBV28|TRBJ1-5|16|many|TRBD1
TGTGCCAGCAGTTTCGATTTGACAGGGGGGTATCAGCCCCAGCATTTT
CASSFDLTGGYQPQHF
>TRBV5-1|TRBJ2-7|15|.|.
TGCGCCAGCAGCTTGGTGTCTAGAGGAGACTACGAGCAGTACTTC
CASSLVSRGDYEQYF
>TRBV4-3|TRBJ2-1|18|few|.
TGCGCCAGCAGCCAAGTCGAGACCGCGAGCGGGTTCGCAAATGAGCAGTTCTTC
CASSQVETASGFANEQFF
>TRBV29-1|TRBJ2-3|13|few|.
TGCAGCGTTGATGGTGTGAGGGCAGATACGCAGTATTTT
CSVDGVRADTQYF
>TRBV7-9|TRBJ1-4|13|many|.
TGTGCCAGCAGCTTAACAACAGGGGAAAAACTGTTTTTT
CASSLTTGEKLFF
>TRBV12-3/TRBV12-4|TRBJ2-3|14|many|.
TGTGCCAGCAGTTTCGCCACTAGTAACAATACGCAGTATTTT
CASSFATSNNTQYF
>TRBV28|TRBJ2-3|18|few|.
TGTGCCAGCAGTTTACAAGTGAGGACCACAGGATACACAGATACGCAGTATTTT
CASSLQVRTTGYTDTQYF
>TRBV7-6|TRBJ2-1|15|.|TRBD1
TGTGCCAGCAGCCGACCACGTGACAGGGCCAATGAGCAGTTCTTC
CASSRPRDRANEQFF
>TRBV3-1|TRBJ2-1|14|.|.
TGTGCCAGCAGCCGTCAGGACGGTCCGTTCGCTGTGTTCTTC
CASSRQDGPFAVFF
>TRBV7-2|TRBJ2-7|14|.|.
TGTGCCAGCAGCCCTCAGGTTACGTCCTACGAGCAGTACTTC
CASSPQVTSYEQYF